This T cell receptor (beta chain) is drawn from a study of T cell changes during pregnancy in multiple sclerosis. There are 15 residues in the CDR3. CDR1 and CDR2 (germline): MNHNS, SASEGT. After removal of 6 bases from V and 9 bases from J, the junction contained 14 bases not matched to a gene. Assay: immunoSEQ multiplex PCR; the TCRdb copy retains only in-frame clones and omits some. The sample includes around 120,000 clones, approximately 90% seen only once; the top ten take about 3%. The sequences come from peripheral blood, collected after pregnancy. The gene calls are TRBV6-1 and TRBJ1-5, with 7 nucleotides matching TRBD1. The TCR comes from a female donor with multiple sclerosis, enrolled in a pregnancy study. Here the CDR3 reads CASSAYGTASSPQHF. CDR3 in DNA: TGTGCCAGCAGCGCATACGGGACAGCTTCGTCGCCCCAGCATTTT.